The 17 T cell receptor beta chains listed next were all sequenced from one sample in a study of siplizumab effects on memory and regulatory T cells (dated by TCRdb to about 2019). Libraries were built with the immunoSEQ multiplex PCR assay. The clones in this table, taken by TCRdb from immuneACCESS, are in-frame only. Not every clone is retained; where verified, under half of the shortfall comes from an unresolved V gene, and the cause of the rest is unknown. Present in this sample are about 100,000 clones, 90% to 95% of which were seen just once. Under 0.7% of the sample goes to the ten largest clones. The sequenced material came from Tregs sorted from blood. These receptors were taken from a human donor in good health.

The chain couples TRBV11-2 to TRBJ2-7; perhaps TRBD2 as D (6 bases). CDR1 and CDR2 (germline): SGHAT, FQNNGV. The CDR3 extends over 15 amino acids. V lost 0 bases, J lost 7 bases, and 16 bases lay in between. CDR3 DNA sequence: TGTGCCAGCAGCTTAGACCCTCTAGCGCGAGTTGAGCAGTACTTC. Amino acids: CASSLDPLARVEQYF.

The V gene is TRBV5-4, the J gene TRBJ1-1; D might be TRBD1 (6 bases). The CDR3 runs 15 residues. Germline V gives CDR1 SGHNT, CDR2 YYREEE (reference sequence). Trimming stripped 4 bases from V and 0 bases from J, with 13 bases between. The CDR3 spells CASSPGQPMNTEAFF. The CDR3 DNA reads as TGTGCCAGCAGCCCGGGACAACCCATGAACACTGAAGCTTTCTTT.

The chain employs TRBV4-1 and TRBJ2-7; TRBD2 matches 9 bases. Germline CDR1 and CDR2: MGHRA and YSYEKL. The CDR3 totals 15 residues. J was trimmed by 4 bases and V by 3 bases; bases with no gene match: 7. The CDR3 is CASSHLSTSGYEQYF. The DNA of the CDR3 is TGCGCCAGCAGCCATCTCTCGACTAGCGGTTACGAGCAGTACTTC.

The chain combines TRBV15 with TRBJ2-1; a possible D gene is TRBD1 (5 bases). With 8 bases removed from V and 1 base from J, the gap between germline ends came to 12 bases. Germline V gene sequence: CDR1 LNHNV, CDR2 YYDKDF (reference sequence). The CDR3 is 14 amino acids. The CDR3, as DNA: TGTGCCACCCGAAATACAGGTTCCTACAATGAGCAGTTCTTC. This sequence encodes CATRNTGSYNEQFF.

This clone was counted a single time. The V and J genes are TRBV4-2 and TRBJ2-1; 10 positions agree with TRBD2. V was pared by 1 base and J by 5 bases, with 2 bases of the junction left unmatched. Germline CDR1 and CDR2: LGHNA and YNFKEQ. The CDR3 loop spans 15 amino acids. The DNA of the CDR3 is TGTGCCAGCAGCCAAGGGACTAGCGGCGACAATGAGCAGTTCTTC. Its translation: CASSQGTSGDNEQFF.

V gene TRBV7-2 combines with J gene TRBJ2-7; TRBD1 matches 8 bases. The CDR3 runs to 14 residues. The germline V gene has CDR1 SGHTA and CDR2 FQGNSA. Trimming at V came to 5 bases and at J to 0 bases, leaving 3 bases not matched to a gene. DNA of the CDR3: TGTGCCAGCAGCCCCGGGACAGGCTCCTACGAGCAGTACTTC. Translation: CASSPGTGSYEQYF. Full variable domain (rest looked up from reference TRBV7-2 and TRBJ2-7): GAGVSQSPSNKVTEKGKDVELRCDPISGHTALYWYRQSLGQGLEFLIYFQGNSAPDKSGLPSDRFSAERTGGSVSTLTIQRTQQEDSAVYLCASSPGTGSYEQYFGPGTRLTVT.

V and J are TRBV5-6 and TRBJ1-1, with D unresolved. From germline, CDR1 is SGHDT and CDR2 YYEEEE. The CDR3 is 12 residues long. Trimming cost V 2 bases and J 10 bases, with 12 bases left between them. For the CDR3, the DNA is TGTGCCAGCAGCTTCAGGAGGATTGGAGCTTTCTTT. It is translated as CASSFRRIGAFF.

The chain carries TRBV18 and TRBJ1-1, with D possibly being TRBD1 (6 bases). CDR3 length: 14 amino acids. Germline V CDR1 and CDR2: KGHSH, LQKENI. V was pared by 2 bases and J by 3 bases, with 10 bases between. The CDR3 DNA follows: TGTGCCAGCTCACCAATCCCAGGGGACACTGAAGCTTTCTTT. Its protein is CASSPIPGDTEAFF.

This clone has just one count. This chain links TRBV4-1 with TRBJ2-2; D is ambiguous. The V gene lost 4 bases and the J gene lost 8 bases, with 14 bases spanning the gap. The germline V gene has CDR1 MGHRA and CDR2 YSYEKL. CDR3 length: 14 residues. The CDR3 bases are TGCGCCAGCAGCCCGTATGGGGTCCGGGGGGAGCTGTTTTTT. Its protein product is CASSPYGVRGELFF.

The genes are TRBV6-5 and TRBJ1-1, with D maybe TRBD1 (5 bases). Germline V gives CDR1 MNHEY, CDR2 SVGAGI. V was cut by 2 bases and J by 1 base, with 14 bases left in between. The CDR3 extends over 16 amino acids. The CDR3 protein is CASSYRGSVPNTEAFF. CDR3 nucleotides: TGTGCCAGCAGTTACAGGGGTTCGGTACCGAACACTGAAGCTTTCTTT.

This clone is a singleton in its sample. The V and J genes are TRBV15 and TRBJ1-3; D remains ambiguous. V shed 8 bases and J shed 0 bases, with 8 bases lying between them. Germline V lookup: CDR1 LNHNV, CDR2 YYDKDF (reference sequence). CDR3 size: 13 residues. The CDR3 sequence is CATAWASGNTIYF. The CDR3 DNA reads TGTGCCACCGCCTGGGCCTCTGGAAACACCATATATTTT.

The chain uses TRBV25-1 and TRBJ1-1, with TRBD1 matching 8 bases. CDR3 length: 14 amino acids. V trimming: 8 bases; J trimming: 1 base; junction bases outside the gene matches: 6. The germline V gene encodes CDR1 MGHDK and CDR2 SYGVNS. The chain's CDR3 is CASRRTGPNTEAFF. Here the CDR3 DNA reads TGTGCCAGCCGACGGACAGGGCCGAACACTGAAGCTTTCTTT.

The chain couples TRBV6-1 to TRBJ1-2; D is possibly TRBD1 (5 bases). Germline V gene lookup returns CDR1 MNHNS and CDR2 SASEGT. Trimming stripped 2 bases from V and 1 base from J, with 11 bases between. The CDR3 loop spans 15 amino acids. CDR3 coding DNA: TGTGCCAGCAGTGAACCCGGGGGACTTAACTATGGCTACACCTTC. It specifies CASSEPGGLNYGYTF.

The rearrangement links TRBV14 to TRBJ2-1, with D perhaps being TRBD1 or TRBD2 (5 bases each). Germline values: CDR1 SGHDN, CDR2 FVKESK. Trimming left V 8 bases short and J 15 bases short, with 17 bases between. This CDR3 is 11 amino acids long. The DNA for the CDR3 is TGTGCCAGCGCAAAGGGGACCCCGCGGTTCTTC. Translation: CASAKGTPRFF.

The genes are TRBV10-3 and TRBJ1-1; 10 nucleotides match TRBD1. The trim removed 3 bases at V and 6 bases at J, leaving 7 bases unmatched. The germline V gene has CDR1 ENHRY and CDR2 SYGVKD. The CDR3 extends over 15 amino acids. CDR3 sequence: CAISDWTGGSAEAFF. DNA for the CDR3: TGTGCCATCAGTGACTGGACAGGGGGTAGTGCTGAAGCTTTCTTT.

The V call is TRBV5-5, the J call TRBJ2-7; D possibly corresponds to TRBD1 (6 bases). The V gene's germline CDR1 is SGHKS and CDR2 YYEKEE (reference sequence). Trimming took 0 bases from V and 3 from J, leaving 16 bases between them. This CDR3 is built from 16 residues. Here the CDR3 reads CASSLGSRTAVYEQYF. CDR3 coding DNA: TGTGCCAGCAGCTTGGGTTCTCGGACAGCCGTCTACGAGCAGTACTTC.

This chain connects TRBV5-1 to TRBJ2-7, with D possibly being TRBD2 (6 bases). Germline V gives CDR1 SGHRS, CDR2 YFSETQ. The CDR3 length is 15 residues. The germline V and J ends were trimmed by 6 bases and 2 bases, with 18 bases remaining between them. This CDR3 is CASTNYLRGTYEQYF. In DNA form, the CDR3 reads TGCGCCAGCACCAACTACTTGCGGGGAACCTACGAGCAGTACTTC.